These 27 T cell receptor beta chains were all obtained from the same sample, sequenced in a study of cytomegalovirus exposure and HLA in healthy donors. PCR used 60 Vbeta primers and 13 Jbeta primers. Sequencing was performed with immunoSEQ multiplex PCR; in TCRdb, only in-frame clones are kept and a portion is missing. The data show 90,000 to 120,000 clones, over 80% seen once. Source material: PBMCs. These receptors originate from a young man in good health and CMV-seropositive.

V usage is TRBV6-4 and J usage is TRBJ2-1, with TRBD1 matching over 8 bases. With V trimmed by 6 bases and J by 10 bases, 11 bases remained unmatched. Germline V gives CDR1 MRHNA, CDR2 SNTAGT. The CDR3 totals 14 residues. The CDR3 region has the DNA TGTGCCAGCAGAGCGACAGGGGAAGGAGGCGAGCAGTTCTTC. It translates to CASRATGEGGEQFF.

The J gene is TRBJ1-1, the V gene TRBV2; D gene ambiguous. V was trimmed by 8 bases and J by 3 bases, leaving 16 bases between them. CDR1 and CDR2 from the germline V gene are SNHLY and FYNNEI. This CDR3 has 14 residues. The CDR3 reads CASVPVTRDTEAFF. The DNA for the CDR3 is TGTGCCAGCGTTCCGGTCACGCGGGACACTGAAGCTTTCTTT. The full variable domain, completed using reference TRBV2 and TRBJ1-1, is EPEVTQTPSHQVTQMGQEVILRCVPISNHLYFYWYRQILGQKVEFLVSFYNNEISEKSEIFDDQFSVERPDGSNFTLKIRSTKLEDSAMYFCASVPVTRDTEAFFGQGTRLTVV.

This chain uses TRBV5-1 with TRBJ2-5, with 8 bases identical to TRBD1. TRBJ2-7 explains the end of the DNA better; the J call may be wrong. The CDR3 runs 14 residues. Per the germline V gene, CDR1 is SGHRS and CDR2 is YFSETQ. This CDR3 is CASSSDRETYEQYF. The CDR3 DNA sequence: TGCGCCAGCAGCTCGGACAGGGAAACCTACGAGCAGTACTTC.

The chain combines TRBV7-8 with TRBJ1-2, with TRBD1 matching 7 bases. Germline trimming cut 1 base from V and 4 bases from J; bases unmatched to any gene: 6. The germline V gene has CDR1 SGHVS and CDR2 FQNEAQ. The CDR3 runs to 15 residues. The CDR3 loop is CASSLVLGQVYGYTF. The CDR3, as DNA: TGTGCCAGCAGCTTAGTTCTAGGACAGGTCTATGGCTACACCTTC.

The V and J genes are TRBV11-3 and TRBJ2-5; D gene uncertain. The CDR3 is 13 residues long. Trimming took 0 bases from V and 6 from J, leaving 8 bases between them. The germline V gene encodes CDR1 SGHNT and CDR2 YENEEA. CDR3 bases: TGTGCCAGCAGCTTAGACGTAGTGAAGACCCAGTACTTC. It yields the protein CASSLDVVKTQYF.

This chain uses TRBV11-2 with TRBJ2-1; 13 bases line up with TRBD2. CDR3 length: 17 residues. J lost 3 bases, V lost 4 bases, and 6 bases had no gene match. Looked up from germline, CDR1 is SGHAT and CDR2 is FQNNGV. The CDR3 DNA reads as TGTGCCAGCAGCTGGGGGACTAGCGGGGTAATCTACAATGAGCAGTTCTTC. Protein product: CASSWGTSGVIYNEQFF.

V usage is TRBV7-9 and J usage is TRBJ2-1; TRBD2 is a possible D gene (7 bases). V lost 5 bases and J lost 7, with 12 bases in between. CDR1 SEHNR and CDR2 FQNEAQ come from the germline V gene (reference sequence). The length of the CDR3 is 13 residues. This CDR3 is CASSPKGGNEQFF. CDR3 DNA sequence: TGTGCCAGCAGCCCTAAGGGGGGGAATGAGCAGTTCTTC.

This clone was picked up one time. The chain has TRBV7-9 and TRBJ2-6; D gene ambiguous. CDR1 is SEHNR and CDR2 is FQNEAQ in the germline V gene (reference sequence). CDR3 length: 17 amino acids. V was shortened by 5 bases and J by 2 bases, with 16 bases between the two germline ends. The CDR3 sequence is CASSTHTITPGANVLTF. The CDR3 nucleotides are TGTGCCAGCAGCACCCACACGATCACCCCTGGGGCCAACGTCCTGACTTTC.

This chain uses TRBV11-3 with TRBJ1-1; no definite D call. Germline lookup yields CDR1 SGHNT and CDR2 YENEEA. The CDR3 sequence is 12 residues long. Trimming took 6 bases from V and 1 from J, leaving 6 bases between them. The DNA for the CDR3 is TGTGCCAGCAGTCGGGGGAACACTGAAGCTTTCTTT. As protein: CASSRGNTEAFF.

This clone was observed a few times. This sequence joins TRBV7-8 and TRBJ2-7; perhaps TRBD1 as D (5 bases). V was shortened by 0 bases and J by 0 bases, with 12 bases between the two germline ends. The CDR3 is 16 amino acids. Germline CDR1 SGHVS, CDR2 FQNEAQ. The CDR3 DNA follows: TGTGCCAGCAGCTTAGCGGGAAGTGGGGCCTCCTACGAGCAGTACTTC. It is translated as CASSLAGSGASYEQYF.

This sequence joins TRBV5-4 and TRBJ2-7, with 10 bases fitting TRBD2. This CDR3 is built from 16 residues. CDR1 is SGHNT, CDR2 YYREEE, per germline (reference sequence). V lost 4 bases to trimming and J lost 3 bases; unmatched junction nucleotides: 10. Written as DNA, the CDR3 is TGTGCCAGCAGCCCAGATTCTAGCGGGGGTATCTACGAGCAGTACTTC. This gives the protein CASSPDSSGGIYEQYF.

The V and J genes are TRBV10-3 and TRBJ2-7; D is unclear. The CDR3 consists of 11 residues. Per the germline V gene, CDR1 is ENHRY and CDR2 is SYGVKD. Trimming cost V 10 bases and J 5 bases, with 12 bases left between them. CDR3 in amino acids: CATRSVHEQYF. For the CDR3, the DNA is TGTGCCACCCGGTCGGTCCACGAGCAGTACTTC.

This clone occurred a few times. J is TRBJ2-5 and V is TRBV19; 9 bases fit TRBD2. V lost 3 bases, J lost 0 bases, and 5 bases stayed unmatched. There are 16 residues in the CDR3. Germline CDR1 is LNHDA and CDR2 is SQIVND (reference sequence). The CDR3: CASSIFAGGNQETQYF. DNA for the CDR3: TGTGCCAGTAGTATCTTCGCGGGGGGGAACCAAGAGACCCAGTACTTC.

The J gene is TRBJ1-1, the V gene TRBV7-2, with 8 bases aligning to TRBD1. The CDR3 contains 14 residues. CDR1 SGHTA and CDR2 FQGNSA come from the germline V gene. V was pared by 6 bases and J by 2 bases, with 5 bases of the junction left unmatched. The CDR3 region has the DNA TGTGCCAGCAGGAACACAGGGGGTAACACTGAAGCTTTCTTT. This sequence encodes CASRNTGGNTEAFF.

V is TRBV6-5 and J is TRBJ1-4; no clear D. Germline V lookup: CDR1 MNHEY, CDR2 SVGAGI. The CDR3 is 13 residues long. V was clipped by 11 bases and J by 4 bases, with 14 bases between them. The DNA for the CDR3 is TGTGCCTCCTCTCCGACTATTAATGAAAAACTGTTTTTT. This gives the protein CASSPTINEKLFF.

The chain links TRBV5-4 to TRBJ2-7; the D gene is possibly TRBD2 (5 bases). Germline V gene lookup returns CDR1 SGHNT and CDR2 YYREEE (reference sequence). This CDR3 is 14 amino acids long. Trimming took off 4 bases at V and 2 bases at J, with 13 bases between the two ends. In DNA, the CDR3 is TGTGCCAGCAGCCACCCGACTACAACCTACGAGCAGTACTTC. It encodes CASSHPTTTYEQYF.

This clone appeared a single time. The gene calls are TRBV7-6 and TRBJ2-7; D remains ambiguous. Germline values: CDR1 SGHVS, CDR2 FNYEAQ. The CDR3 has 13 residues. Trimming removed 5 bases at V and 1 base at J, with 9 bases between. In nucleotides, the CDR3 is TGTGCCAGCAGCCCTTATCAGTCCTACGAGCAGTACTTC. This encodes CASSPYQSYEQYF.

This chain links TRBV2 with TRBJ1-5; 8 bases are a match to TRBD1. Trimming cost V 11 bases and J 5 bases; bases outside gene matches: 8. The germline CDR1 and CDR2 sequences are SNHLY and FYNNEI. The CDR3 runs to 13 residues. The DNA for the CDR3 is TGTGCCTGCGGACAGGGAGAAGATCAGCCCCAGCATTTT. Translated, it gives CACGQGEDQPQHF.

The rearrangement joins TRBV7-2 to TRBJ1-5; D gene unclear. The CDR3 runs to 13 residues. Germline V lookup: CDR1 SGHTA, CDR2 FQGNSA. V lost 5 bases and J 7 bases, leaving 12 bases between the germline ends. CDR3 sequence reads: CASSQSDQQPQHF. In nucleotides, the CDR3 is TGTGCCAGCAGCCAAAGCGATCAACAGCCCCAGCATTTT.

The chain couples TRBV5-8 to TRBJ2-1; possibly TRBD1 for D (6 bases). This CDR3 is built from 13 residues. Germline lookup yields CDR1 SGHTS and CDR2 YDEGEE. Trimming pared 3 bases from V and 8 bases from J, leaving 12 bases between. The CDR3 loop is CASSSTGLDEQFF. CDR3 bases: TGTGCCAGCAGCTCGACAGGTCTCGATGAGCAGTTCTTC.

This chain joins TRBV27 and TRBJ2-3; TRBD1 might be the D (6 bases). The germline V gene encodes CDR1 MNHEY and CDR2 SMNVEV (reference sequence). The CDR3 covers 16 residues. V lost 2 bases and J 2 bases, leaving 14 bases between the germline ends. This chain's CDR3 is CASSLPSRGSTDTQYF. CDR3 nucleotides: TGTGCCAGCAGTTTACCTTCCAGGGGATCCACAGATACGCAGTATTTT.

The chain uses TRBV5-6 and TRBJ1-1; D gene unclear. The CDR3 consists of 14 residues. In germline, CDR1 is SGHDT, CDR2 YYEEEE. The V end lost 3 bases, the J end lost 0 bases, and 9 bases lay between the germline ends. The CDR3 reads CASSSTRVNTEAFF. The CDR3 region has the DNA TGTGCCAGCAGCTCCACCCGGGTGAACACTGAAGCTTTCTTT. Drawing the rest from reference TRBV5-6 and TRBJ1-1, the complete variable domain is DAGVTQSPTHLIKTRGQQVTLRCSPKSGHDTVSWYQQALGQGPQFIFQYYEEEERQRGNFPDRFSGHQFPNYSSELNVNALLLGDSALYLCASSSTRVNTEAFFGQGTRLTVV.

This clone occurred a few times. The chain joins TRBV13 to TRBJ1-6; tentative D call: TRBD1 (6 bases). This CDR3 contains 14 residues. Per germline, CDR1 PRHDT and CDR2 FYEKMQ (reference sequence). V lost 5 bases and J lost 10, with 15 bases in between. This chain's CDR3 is CASSPRRGGSPLHF. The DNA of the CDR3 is TGTGCCAGCAGCCCCCGCAGGGGTGGGTCACCCCTCCACTTT.

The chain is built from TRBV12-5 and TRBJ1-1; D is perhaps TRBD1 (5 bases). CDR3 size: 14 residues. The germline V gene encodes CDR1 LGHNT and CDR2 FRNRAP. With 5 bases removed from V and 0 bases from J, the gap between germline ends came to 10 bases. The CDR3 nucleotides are TGTGCTAGTGGTCGTGGGGCCATGAACACTGAAGCTTTCTTT. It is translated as CASGRGAMNTEAFF. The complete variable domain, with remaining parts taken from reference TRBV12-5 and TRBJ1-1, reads DARVTQTPRHKVTEMGQEVTMRCQPILGHNTVFWYRQTMMQGLELLAYFRNRAPLDDSGMPKDRFSAEMPDATLATLKIQPSEPRDSAVYFCASGRGAMNTEAFFGQGTRLTVV.

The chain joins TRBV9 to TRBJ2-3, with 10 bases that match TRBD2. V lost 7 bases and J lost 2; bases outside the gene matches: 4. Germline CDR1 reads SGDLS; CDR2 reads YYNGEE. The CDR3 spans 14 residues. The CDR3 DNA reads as TGTGCCAGCGTAGCGGGGGGCCCCACAGATACGCAGTATTTT. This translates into CASVAGGPTDTQYF.

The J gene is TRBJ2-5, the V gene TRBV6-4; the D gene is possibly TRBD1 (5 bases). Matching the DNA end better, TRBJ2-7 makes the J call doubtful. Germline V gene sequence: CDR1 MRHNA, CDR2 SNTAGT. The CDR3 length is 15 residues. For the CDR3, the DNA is TGTGCCAGCAGTGTTCCGATTAAGGGGTCCTACGAGCAGTACTTC. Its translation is CASSVPIKGSYEQYF.

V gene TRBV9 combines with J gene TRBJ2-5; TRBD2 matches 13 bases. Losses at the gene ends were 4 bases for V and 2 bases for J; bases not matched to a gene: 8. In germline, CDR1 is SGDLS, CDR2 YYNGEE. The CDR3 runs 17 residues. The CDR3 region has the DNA TGTGCCAGCAGCCCCCGACTAGCGGGGGGCTTACAAGAGACCCAGTACTTC. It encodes CASSPRLAGGLQETQYF. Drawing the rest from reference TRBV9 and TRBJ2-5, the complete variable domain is DSGVTQTPKHLITATGQRVTLRCSPRSGDLSVYWYQQSLDQGLQFLIQYYNGEERAKGNILERFSAQQFPDLHSELNLSSLELGDSALYFCASSPRLAGGLQETQYFGPGTRLLVL.